This TCR beta chain stems from a study of type 1 and type 2 diabetes patients. Each diabetic donor fulfilled classification criteria for either type 1 or type 2. PCR was run on genomic DNA. Multiplex PCR with 30 forward and 13 reverse primers amplified the TCR beta CDR3. One entry per CDR3 protein, called by TCRdb with MiXCR from the multiplex PCR reads. The sample includes 250,000 to 300,000 distinct CDR3 sequences, 45% to 60% of them seen just once. CDR3 length: 15 residues. The V end was cut by 3 bases, the J end by 5 bases, with 16 bases between. Germline V gives CDR1 SGHTA, CDR2 FQGNSA. The specimen was peripheral blood mononuclear cells (PBMCs). This clonotype was sampled from a man between 18 and 29 years old with type 2 diabetes. V usage is TRBV7-2 and J usage is TRBJ2-5; D is ambiguous. The CDR3 nucleotides read TGTGCCAGCAGCTTCGTTGCGAGCCTAGGGGAGACCCAGTACTTC. Its protein product is CASSFVASLGETQYF.